These T cell receptor beta chains were read from a single sample in a study of OX40 agonist ivuxolimab in advanced cancers. The assay was immunoSEQ multiplex PCR, and TCRdb's table has in-frame clones only and misses some. Of some 70,000 clones listed, 70% to 85% are singletons. Sequenced here: CD4+ or CD8+ T cells sorted from blood, sampled in a trial of the OX40 agonist ivuxolimab. These receptors originate from an adult with an advanced solid tumor such as melanoma, head and neck, liver or kidney cancer. The CDR3 runs from the conserved cysteine through the conserved F or W. D genes are given only for firm matches. Rows may omit the clone size; those that give it use once, few, many or a size class.

size	V	length	J	D	DNA	CDR3
-	TRBV6-5	15	TRBJ2-7	TRBD1	TGTGCCAGCAGCCGGCGGGACAGGATTGGGGGCGGACAGTACTTC	CASSRRDRIGGGQYF
-	TRBV23-1	13	TRBJ1-1	-	TGCGCCAGCAGTCAATCGGGCCGACAGAAGGCTTTCTTT	CASSQSGRQKAFF
-	TRBV25-1	16	TRBJ1-2	-	TGTGCCAGCAGTGGACCCGGGACAAAAGCTAACTATGGCTACACCTTC	CASSGPGTKANYGYTF
-	TRBV4-2	17	TRBJ2-6	-	TGTGCCAGCAGCCAAGCTTTAAACATCGGGGGGGCCAACGTCCTGACTTTC	CASSQALNIGGANVLTF
-	TRBV6-5	14	TRBJ2-3	-	TGTGCCAGCAGCACTACCCAGACCACAGATACGCAGTATTTT	CASSTTQTTDTQYF
-	TRBV7-2	14	TRBJ1-5	-	TGTGCCAGCAGCTTAGCAACACAGAATCAGCCCCAGCATTTT	CASSLATQNQPQHF
-	TRBV7-8	14	TRBJ1-3	-	TGTGCCAGCAGCCAGGGGTACTCTGGAAACACCATATATTTT	CASSQGYSGNTIYF
-	TRBV7-2	12	TRBJ2-7	-	TGTGCCAGCAGCTCGACGTTCTACGAGCAGTACTTC	CASSSTFYEQYF
-	TRBV2	14	TRBJ2-2	-	TGTGCCAGCAGTGAATGGCCGTACACCGGGGAGCTGTTTTTT	CASSEWPYTGELFF
few	TRBV7-2	14	TRBJ2-7	-	TGTGCCAGCAGCTCATCCCAGGGAATTGGGGAGCAGTACTTC	CASSSSQGIGEQYF
-	TRBV29-1	12	TRBJ1-1	-	TGCAGCGTATTCACCGTGAACACTGAAGCTTTCTTT	CSVFTVNTEAFF
-	TRBV4-3	13	TRBJ2-3	-	TGCGCCAGCAGCCAAGACAAAGCAGATACGCAGTATTTT	CASSQDKADTQYF
-	TRBV5-6	13	TRBJ2-7	TRBD1	TGTGCCAGCGGCCAGAGGGACAGCTACGAGCAGTACTTC	CASGQRDSYEQYF
few	TRBV28	14	TRBJ1-2	TRBD1	TGTGCCAGCAGTTTAGAACAGGGGGGGAATGGCTACACCTTC	CASSLEQGGNGYTF
-	TRBV5-1	14	TRBJ2-7	-	TGCGCCAGCAGCACGGATAGACAGCTCGGCGAGCAGTACTTC	CASSTDRQLGEQYF
few	TRBV10-3	18	TRBJ2-6	-	TGTGCCATCAGTGGTTCACCTCGACAGGTTGCTGGGGCCAACGTCCTGACTTTC	CAISGSPRQVAGANVLTF
-	TRBV18	16	TRBJ2-1	TRBD1	TGTGCCAGCTCAAGCCTGGGACAGGGGGCATACAATGAGCAGTTCTTC	CASSSLGQGAYNEQFF
-	TRBV10-3	12	TRBJ1-1	-	TGTGCCATCGGAGACAGGTCTGCGGAAGCTTTCTTT	CAIGDRSAEAFF
-	TRBV6-6	15	TRBJ1-2	-	TGTGCCAGCAGTTACCCTCCGCCGGGGTTGCGGGGCTACACCTTC	CASSYPPPGLRGYTF
-	TRBV6-5	13	TRBJ1-1	-	TGTGCCAGCAGAAAAGGGAGGAACACTGAAGCTTTCTTT	CASRKGRNTEAFF
-	TRBV6-5	14	TRBJ2-6	-	TGTGCCAGCAGACGTAATAGGGGGGCCAACGTCCTGACTTTC	CASRRNRGANVLTF
few	TRBV6-6	13	TRBJ1-6	-	TGTGCCAGCAGTGATGACCGAAATTCACCCCTCCACTTT	CASSDDRNSPLHF
-	TRBV7-2	15	TRBJ2-3	TRBD1	TGTGCCAGCAGCTTAGCTAGAACAGGGGGCGCCCGGCGGCATTTT	CASSLARTGGARRHF
-	TRBV27	16	TRBJ2-2	TRBD1	TGTGCCAGCAGAGTCACAGGGGGTCTCTTAACCGGGGAGCTGTTTTTT	CASRVTGGLLTGELFF
-	TRBV29-1	14	TRBJ2-3	-	TGCAGCGTTGAAGCTAGCAACTTGAAAGATACGCAGTATTTT	CSVEASNLKDTQYF
-	TRBV10-3	11	TRBJ2-1	-	TGTGCCATCAGTGAATACAATGAGCAGTTCTTC	CAISEYNEQFF
once	TRBV7-9	16	TRBJ1-3	-	TGTGCCAGCAGCTCAAGAGGGATCCTAATTGGAAACACCATATATTTT	CASSSRGILIGNTIYF
-	TRBV6-1	15	TRBJ1-1	TRBD1	TGTGCCACCTCGACAGGGGCCTTCATGAACACTGAAGCTTTCTTT	CATSTGAFMNTEAFF
-	TRBV27	15	TRBJ2-7	TRBD2	TGTGCCAGCAGTTTCTTGACGGGAGGCCCCTACGAGCAGTACTTC	CASSFLTGGPYEQYF
-	TRBV5-1	15	TRBJ2-2	TRBD1	TGCGCCAGCAGCCCGGACAGGGGGTTCACCGGGGAGCTGTTTTTT	CASSPDRGFTGELFF
few	TRBV5-6	11	TRBJ2-1	-	TGTGCCAGCAGCTCCTTGGGGGGGCCGTTCTTC	CASSSLGGPFF
-	TRBV11-1	14	TRBJ1-2	-	TGTGCCAGCAGCACCCGGAGGTGGCAAGGTGGCTACACCTTC	CASSTRRWQGGYTF
-	TRBV18	14	TRBJ2-7	TRBD2	TGTGCCAGCCGCCCTGGGGGAGGGTTTGACGAGCAGTACTTC	CASRPGGGFDEQYF
-	TRBV4-3	15	TRBJ2-3	-	TGCGCCAGCAGCCGGTTTGGGGATCCCACAGATACGCAGTATTTT	CASSRFGDPTDTQYF
-	TRBV5-1	12	TRBJ1-1	-	TGCGCCAGCAGTCAAGGGAACACTGAAGCTTTCTTT	CASSQGNTEAFF
-	TRBV27	12	TRBJ2-3	-	TGTGCCAGCAGGTCCCGACCAGATACGCAGTATTTT	CASRSRPDTQYF
-	TRBV11-2	15	TRBJ2-3	-	TGTGCCAGCAGCCCCGGTTGGGATGGCACAGATACGCAGTATTTT	CASSPGWDGTDTQYF
few	TRBV18	14	TRBJ1-2	-	TGTGCCAGCTCACCACCTGCCTGGCCCTATGGCTACACCTTC	CASSPPAWPYGYTF
once	TRBV28	11	TRBJ2-2	-	TGTGCCAGCAGTGGTACCGGGGAGCTGTTTTTT	CASSGTGELFF
-	TRBV7-3	14	TRBJ2-2	-	TGTGCCAGCAGCTCGGGGTGGGGAACCGGGGAGCTGTTTTTT	CASSSGWGTGELFF
-	TRBV7-3	16	TRBJ2-1	-	TGTGCCAGCAGCTTAACCAGATCAGGCTCCTACAATGAGCAGTTCTTC	CASSLTRSGSYNEQFF
few	TRBV19	11	TRBJ1-1	-	TGTGCCAGTAGGGGGAACACTGAAGCTTTCTTT	CASRGNTEAFF
-	TRBV5-6	13	TRBJ1-3	-	TGTGCCAGCAGCTTGGCCGGGTTGAACACCATATATTTT	CASSLAGLNTIYF
-	TRBV2	13	TRBJ1-1	-	TGTGCCAGCAAAACGGAAGGGTTCACTGAAGCTTTCTTT	CASKTEGFTEAFF
once	TRBV11-1	17	TRBJ2-7	TRBD1	TGTGCCAGCAGCTTAAATTATCGGACAGGCCATTTCTACGAGCAGTACTTC	CASSLNYRTGHFYEQYF
-	TRBV7-2	15	TRBJ2-7	TRBD1	TGTGCCAGCAGCGTCGGGGGGACAGGGCCCTACGAGCAGTACTTC	CASSVGGTGPYEQYF
-	TRBV18	16	TRBJ2-2	-	TGTGCCAGCTCACCCCTTGACACACAGAGCACCGGGGAGCTGTTTTTT	CASSPLDTQSTGELFF
few	TRBV2	14	TRBJ1-5	-	TGTGCCAGCAGTGTGAAAGGGGTGGATCAGCCCCAGCATTTT	CASSVKGVDQPQHF
-	TRBV7-8	15	TRBJ1-4	-	TGTGCCAGCACCTACCGCGGGCAGGGAAGAGAAAAACTGTTTTTT	CASTYRGQGREKLFF
few	TRBV2	15	TRBJ2-4	-	TGTGCCAGCAGACCGGGTTCGGTGGGCGAAAACATTCAGTACTTC	CASRPGSVGENIQYF
-	TRBV6-1	14	TRBJ1-2	TRBD1	TGTGCCAGCAGTCAACGACAGGGGGCGGATTCCGGCACCTTC	CASSQRQGADSGTF
-	TRBV7-6	17	TRBJ2-1	-	TGTGCCAGCAGCCTTCGGCCCGCAGCCGGAACGAACAATGAGCAGTTCTTC	CASSLRPAAGTNNEQFF
-	TRBV2	15	TRBJ2-2	-	TGTGCCAGCAGTGTTTTTTCTGCGAACACCGGGGAGCTGTTTTTT	CASSVFSANTGELFF